These T cell receptor beta chains were read from a single sample in a study of cytomegalovirus exposure and HLA in healthy donors. Here immunoSEQ multiplex PCR was the method, and the copy in TCRdb shows in-frame clones only, minus some. This table holds about 82,000 clones, approximately 79% found once. The specimen was PBMCs. Receptor source: a human donor in good health. Each CDR3 is given with its conserved first and last residue. The D gene is left open where the match is weak. Size tells how often a clone was seen (once, few, many) or the class of an expanded clone, and some rows leave it out.

abundance: -
v_gene: TRBV7-9
d_gene: -
j_gene: TRBJ2-1
CDR3nt: TGTGCCAGCAGCCGACTAGACGATGAGCAGTTCTTC
CDR3aa: CASSRLDDEQFF

abundance: few
v_gene: TRBV6-1
d_gene: TRBD1
j_gene: TRBJ2-3
CDR3nt: TGTGCCAGCAGTGACGACAGGGGAAGCACAGATACGCAGTATTTT
CDR3aa: CASSDDRGSTDTQYF

abundance: -
v_gene: TRBV6-5
d_gene: -
j_gene: TRBJ1-2
CDR3nt: TGTGCCAGCAGTCCGGGTTCGGGCTACACCTTC
CDR3aa: CASSPGSGYTF

abundance: -
v_gene: TRBV7-8
d_gene: TRBD1
j_gene: TRBJ1-1
CDR3nt: TGTGCCAGCAGCCCCCGGGACAGCCCCATGGGAGAAGCTTTCTTT
CDR3aa: CASSPRDSPMGEAFF

abundance: -
v_gene: TRBV14
d_gene: -
j_gene: TRBJ1-1
CDR3nt: TGTGCCAGCAGCCAAGATGGGCAGGGGTTAAGAACTGAAGCTTTCTTT
CDR3aa: CASSQDGQGLRTEAFF

abundance: -
v_gene: TRBV9
d_gene: -
j_gene: TRBJ2-7
CDR3nt: TGTGCCAGCAGCGTAGGCGTCTCCTACGAGCAGTACTTC
CDR3aa: CASSVGVSYEQYF

abundance: -
v_gene: TRBV4-2
d_gene: TRBD2
j_gene: TRBJ2-5
CDR3nt: TGTGCCAGCAGCTCGAAGGGGTCTGGCGGGGGGGCCGGAGAGACCCAGTACTTC
CDR3aa: CASSSKGSGGGAGETQYF

abundance: -
v_gene: TRBV6-1
d_gene: -
j_gene: TRBJ1-2
CDR3nt: TGTGCCAGCAGTGTGAGTTATAACTATGGCTACACCTTC
CDR3aa: CASSVSYNYGYTF

abundance: once
v_gene: TRBV18
d_gene: -
j_gene: TRBJ1-4
CDR3nt: TGTGCCAGCTCACCTGGACCAGGGCCTAATGAAAAACTGTTTTTT
CDR3aa: CASSPGPGPNEKLFF

abundance: -
v_gene: TRBV7-9
d_gene: TRBD1
j_gene: TRBJ1-1
CDR3nt: TGTGCCAGCAGCCGCGGACAGGGGGCGACTGAAGCTTTCTTT
CDR3aa: CASSRGQGATEAFF

abundance: -
v_gene: TRBV7-2
d_gene: -
j_gene: TRBJ2-6
CDR3nt: TGTGCCAGCAGCTTCGCTGGGGCCAACGTCCTGACTTTC
CDR3aa: CASSFAGANVLTF

abundance: -
v_gene: TRBV15
d_gene: -
j_gene: TRBJ2-7
CDR3nt: TGTGCCACCAGCAGAGATCAGGAACAGGGTAGAGGCGAGCAGTACTTC
CDR3aa: CATSRDQEQGRGEQYF

abundance: -
v_gene: TRBV7-7
d_gene: TRBD2
j_gene: TRBJ2-1
CDR3nt: TGTGCCAGCAGCCGACTTACTAGCGGGGGGTACAATGAGCAGTTCTTC
CDR3aa: CASSRLTSGGYNEQFF

abundance: few
v_gene: TRBV9
d_gene: -
j_gene: TRBJ2-7
CDR3nt: TGTGCCAGCAGCCAAGATGGGGGCACCCCCTACGAGCAGTACTTC
CDR3aa: CASSQDGGTPYEQYF

abundance: -
v_gene: TRBV5-6
d_gene: TRBD2
j_gene: TRBJ2-3
CDR3nt: TGTGCCAGCAGTCCACTAGCGGGGGCCACAGATACGCAGTATTTT
CDR3aa: CASSPLAGATDTQYF

abundance: -
v_gene: TRBV6-1
d_gene: TRBD2
j_gene: TRBJ2-5
CDR3nt: TGTGCCAGCAGTGAACAAGCGGGGGGTACGGCCCAGTACTTC
CDR3aa: CASSEQAGGTAQYF

abundance: once
v_gene: TRBV7-9
d_gene: -
j_gene: TRBJ1-2
CDR3nt: TGTGCCAGCGCTAGGGGGGGAACTAACTATGGCTACACCTTC
CDR3aa: CASARGGTNYGYTF

abundance: once
v_gene: TRBV29-1
d_gene: -
j_gene: TRBJ1-1
CDR3nt: TGCAGCGTTGCGCCAGGGGTGGACACTGAAGCTTTCTTT
CDR3aa: CSVAPGVDTEAFF

abundance: -
v_gene: TRBV4-3
d_gene: TRBD1
j_gene: TRBJ1-4
CDR3nt: TGCGCCAGCAGCCAAGGCCCGACAGGGGGCGCGGAAAAACTGTTTTTT
CDR3aa: CASSQGPTGGAEKLFF

abundance: -
v_gene: TRBV19
d_gene: -
j_gene: TRBJ1-6
CDR3nt: TGTGCCAGTAGTATAAGAGAGTACTCGGTACCCCTCCACTTT
CDR3aa: CASSIREYSVPLHF

abundance: -
v_gene: TRBV9
d_gene: -
j_gene: TRBJ2-1
CDR3nt: TGTGCCAGCAGCGGCTTTGAGGAAAATGAGCAGTTCTTC
CDR3aa: CASSGFEENEQFF

abundance: -
v_gene: TRBV27
d_gene: TRBD2
j_gene: TRBJ2-5
CDR3nt: TGTGCCAGCAGATCGGCGGGGGGTAGGGAGACCCAGTACTTC
CDR3aa: CASRSAGGRETQYF

abundance: -
v_gene: TRBV7-8
d_gene: TRBD1
j_gene: TRBJ1-2
CDR3nt: TGTGCCAGCGGAGGGACAGGGCGGACCCTCTATGGCTACCCCTTC
CDR3aa: CASGGTGRTLYGYPF

abundance: once
v_gene: TRBV18
d_gene: -
j_gene: TRBJ2-2
CDR3nt: TGTGCCAGCTCACCGGGACTGCACACCGGGGAGCTGTTTTTT
CDR3aa: CASSPGLHTGELFF

abundance: once
v_gene: TRBV27
d_gene: TRBD1
j_gene: TRBJ1-5
CDR3nt: TGTGCCAGCAGTATGACAGGGAGCAATCAGCCCCAGCATTTT
CDR3aa: CASSMTGSNQPQHF

abundance: -
v_gene: TRBV19
d_gene: TRBD2
j_gene: TRBJ2-1
CDR3nt: TGTGCCAGTAGACCCCGGGGGGACAATGAGCAGTTCTTC
CDR3aa: CASRPRGDNEQFF

abundance: -
v_gene: TRBV7-6
d_gene: TRBD1
j_gene: TRBJ1-1
CDR3nt: TGTGCCAGCAGCCCGGGGACAGGGCTCGACACTGAAGCTTTCTTT
CDR3aa: CASSPGTGLDTEAFF

abundance: -
v_gene: TRBV15
d_gene: -
j_gene: TRBJ2-4
CDR3nt: TGTGCCACCAGCAGAGCTCCCCCAGTAAACATTCAGTACTTC
CDR3aa: CATSRAPPVNIQYF

abundance: -
v_gene: TRBV6-5
d_gene: -
j_gene: TRBJ2-1
CDR3nt: TGTGCCAGCAGTTACTCGATGCAGGGGGGAACAAGTGAGCAGTTCTTC
CDR3aa: CASSYSMQGGTSEQFF

abundance: -
v_gene: TRBV2
d_gene: TRBD2
j_gene: TRBJ2-5
CDR3nt: TGTGCCAGCAGCGGACTAGCGGGGGGCCTTGGGGGGACCCAGTACTTC
CDR3aa: CASSGLAGGLGGTQYF

abundance: -
v_gene: TRBV11-2
d_gene: -
j_gene: TRBJ2-1
CDR3nt: TGTGCCAGCAGCCGCCAGGGGGCCGGGGGGTCTTACAATGAGCAGTTCTTC
CDR3aa: CASSRQGAGGSYNEQFF

abundance: -
v_gene: TRBV6-6
d_gene: -
j_gene: TRBJ2-5
CDR3nt: TGTGCCAGCAGTTACCCGGAGACCCAGTACTTC
CDR3aa: CASSYPETQYF

abundance: few
v_gene: TRBV2
d_gene: TRBD1
j_gene: TRBJ1-6
CDR3nt: TGTGCCAGCAGGAGGGGGACAGGGGGTTCACCCCTCCACTTT
CDR3aa: CASRRGTGGSPLHF

abundance: -
v_gene: TRBV6-1
d_gene: -
j_gene: TRBJ1-2
CDR3nt: TGTGCCAGCAGTGAAGAAGGTCGGGGGGCGGCCTATGGCTACACCTTC
CDR3aa: CASSEEGRGAAYGYTF

abundance: -
v_gene: TRBV18
d_gene: -
j_gene: TRBJ1-1
CDR3nt: TGTGCCAGCTCATCAGACAGTATGAACACTGAAGCTTTCTTT
CDR3aa: CASSSDSMNTEAFF

abundance: -
v_gene: TRBV11-3
d_gene: TRBD1
j_gene: TRBJ1-3
CDR3nt: TGTGCCAGCAGCGTCTCAGGGACAGGGGAGGGCTGCACCATATATTTT
CDR3aa: CASSVSGTGEGCTIYF

abundance: -
v_gene: TRBV6-6
d_gene: -
j_gene: TRBJ2-2
CDR3nt: TGTGCCAGCAGTTTCTACAGGAGGGGCACCGGGGAGCTGTTTTTT
CDR3aa: CASSFYRRGTGELFF

abundance: -
v_gene: TRBV7-9
d_gene: TRBD2
j_gene: TRBJ2-1
CDR3nt: TGTGCCAGCAGCTTAGGGAGGGGTAGCGGGGGGGACAATGAGCAGTTCTTC
CDR3aa: CASSLGRGSGGDNEQFF

abundance: -
v_gene: TRBV5-1
d_gene: TRBD1
j_gene: TRBJ2-7
CDR3nt: TGCGCCAGCAGTGGACCAGAGACAGGGGCCCACGAGCAGTACTTC
CDR3aa: CASSGPETGAHEQYF

abundance: -
v_gene: TRBV12-5
d_gene: TRBD1
j_gene: TRBJ2-7
CDR3nt: TGTGCTAGTGGCACAACTACAGGGGAGCTGAGGTACGAGCAGTACTTC
CDR3aa: CASGTTTGELRYEQYF

abundance: once
v_gene: TRBV5-4
d_gene: TRBD2
j_gene: TRBJ2-1
CDR3nt: TGTGCCAGCAGCCTACAGCGGGGGTCCCAGGTTGAGCAGTTCTTC
CDR3aa: CASSLQRGSQVEQFF